Reported below is one TCR beta chain. Its antigen is currently unknown. TCRdb used MiXCR to reprocess the reads, holding one entry per CDR3 protein. The sample has a few hundred thousand distinct CDR3 sequences; about 17% are singletons. The CDR3 has 18 residues. V shed 4 bases and J shed 0 bases, with 19 bases lying between them. The germline CDR1 and CDR2 sequences are LGHNA and YNFKEQ. This sample was taken from a study of T cell repertoires in cytomegalovirus infection. Study-wide results and caveats: There were HLA-C-restricted CMV-specific TCR beta clonotypes dominating the ex vivo response.

The rearrangement uses TRBV4-2 and TRBJ1-3; TRBD1 might be the D (6 bases). This sequence was found in a human donor in good health (CMV status not recorded). Some clones in this sample may be carry-over from other donors' samples. Sequenced sample: PBMCs. CDR3 in amino acids: CASSPRTASYNSGNTIYF. The CDR3 nucleotides read TGTGCCAGCAGCCCCAGGACAGCTTCTTATAACTCTGGAAACACCATATATTTT.